This TCR beta chain was obtained from a study of beta chain features in type 1 diabetes. Study at large: Cell yields, gender and age were similar in healthy donors and patients. All samples yielded over 95,000,000 examined sorted cells.

Germline V gene sequence: CDR1 SNHLY, CDR2 FYNNEI. Between the trimmed V and J ends, which lost 3 bases and 2 bases, there was a span of 10 bases. The CDR3 is 15 residues long. Broader study findings: TCRB CDR3 length was moderately but significantly reduced in all four CD4+ subsets of Type 1 diabetes patients.

A single heparinised draw of about 120 mL on average was taken per donor. As every portion of the isolated RNA was reverse transcribed, the sequencing read expressed TCRB transcripts. TCRdb keeps only in-frame clones here, not all; method: immunoSEQ multiplex PCR. The sample includes 300,000 to 350,000 clones, around 8.5% of them seen just once. In regard to this clone: What it binds is not known.

Sequenced: central memory CD4+ T cells from blood. The chain links TRBV2 to TRBJ1-4, with a possible D match to TRBD1 (5 bases). This receptor was taken from a man aged 25 to 45 with type 1 diabetes. CDR3 sequence (DNA): TGTGCCAGCAGTGAGAGGGGCCAGACTAATGAAAAACTGTTTTTT. It specifies CASSERGQTNEKLFF.